This TCR beta chain originates from a study of shared clonotypes between healthy human individuals. About the study: For every donor, three CD4 naive, three CD4 memory, two CD8 naive and one CD8 memory plates were used.

The repertoire was sequenced with immunoSEQ multiplex PCR; TCRdb's copy has only in-frame clones and lacks some. Here the sample spans tens of thousands of clones, 62% being singletons. Findings and limits, study-wide: A generally larger estimated richness was seen in naive subsets than in memory subsets.

Germline V CDR1 and CDR2: MGHDK, SYGVNS. Trimming removed 7 bases from V and 8 bases from J, with 9 bases in between. The CDR3 consists of 11 residues. This clone was counted ten times or more. Its antigen is not identified. Adult donors, all healthy and HIV-negative, had no recent acute infections or vaccinations. The clonotype comes from a man aged 25-45 years in good health. The specimen was memory CD8+ T cells sorted from blood. Subset here: CD45RO+ cells pooled with CCR7-negative TemRA cells. This rearrangement joins TRBV25-1 to TRBJ2-1, with D unresolved. CDR3 region: CASTYGDEQFF. CDR3 bases: TGTGCCAGCACGTATGGGGATGAGCAGTTCTTC.